The present TCR beta chain was sequenced within a study of blood T cell repertoires in COVID-19. For the study at large: Sites across the United States, Italy and Spain contributed samples from acute and convalescent COVID-19. PBMCs, B-cell-depleted T cells, or T cells were the source of the cDNA or gDNA that made up the material.

In the original workflow: From reference gene primer amplification, estimates of nucleated cell counts were derived. The table came from immunoSEQ multiplex PCR; TCRdb's copy has only in-frame clones and leaves some out. Clonal size and the V and J genes are those of that table, whereas D and trimming came from the DNA. The top ten clones hold about a tenth of a sample with some 200,000 clones, about 87% of them seen once. Participant-given clinical history determined each cohort assignment. This CDR3 comprises 14 residues. Germline CDR1 MNHEY, CDR2 SMNVEV (reference sequence). With 5 bases clipped from V and 5 bases from J, the junction kept 7 bases outside the gene matches.

The rearrangement joins TRBV27 to TRBJ2-7, with 9 bases lining up with TRBD1. This clonotype was sampled from a man aged 18 to 29 with acute COVID-19. The sequenced sample was PBMCs or T cells enriched from blood (not recorded which). The CDR3 spells CASSPGTGFNEQYF. The DNA for the CDR3 is TGTGCCAGCAGTCCAGGGACAGGGTTTAACGAGCAGTACTTC.